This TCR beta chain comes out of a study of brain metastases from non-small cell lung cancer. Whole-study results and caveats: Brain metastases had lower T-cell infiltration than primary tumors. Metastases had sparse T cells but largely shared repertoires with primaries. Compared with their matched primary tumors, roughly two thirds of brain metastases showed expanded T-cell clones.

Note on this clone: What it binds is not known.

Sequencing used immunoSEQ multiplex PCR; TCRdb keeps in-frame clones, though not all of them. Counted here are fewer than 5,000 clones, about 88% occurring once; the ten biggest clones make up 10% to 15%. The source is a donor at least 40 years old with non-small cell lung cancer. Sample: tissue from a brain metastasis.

The CDR3 DNA reads as TGTGCCAGCAGCACCTCGGACAGAACAGAGACCCAGTACTTC. It yields the protein CASSTSDRTETQYF. The chain uses TRBV7-9 and TRBJ2-5; tentatively, D is TRBD1 (6 bases). Germline values: CDR1 SEHNR, CDR2 FQNEAQ (reference sequence). V lost 5 bases and J lost 4, with 14 bases in between. The CDR3 is 14 residues long.